This TCR beta chain was recovered during a study of cytomegalovirus exposure and HLA in healthy donors. Study-wide results and limits: Researchers catalogued about 150 TCR beta chains as cytomegalovirus-associated. In a later analysis, 15,000 to 20,000 TCR beta sequences were associated with HLA alleles at 0.05 false discovery rate.

This PCR relied on a set of 60 Vbeta primers and 13 Jbeta primers. Profiled with immunoSEQ multiplex PCR; TCRdb holds only in-frame clones, not every one. The sample includes approximately 100,000 clones, around 72% of them seen just once. The CDR3 runs 13 residues. Germline V gene data show CDR1 as MNHNS and CDR2 as SASEGT. The V gene lost 1 base and the J gene lost 4 bases, with 7 bases spanning the gap. To note about this clone: Its target is not known.

The TCR sequence derives from a male donor in good health and CMV-seropositive. The rearrangement joins TRBV6-1 to TRBJ1-2; perhaps TRBD1 as D (6 bases). Sequences were obtained from PBMCs. This chain's CDR3 is CASSEGGGYGYTF. DNA for the CDR3: TGTGCCAGCAGTGAAGGAGGGGGCTATGGCTACACCTTC.